The text below deals with one TCR beta chain. No antigen is known for it. Trimming left V 7 bases short and J 9 bases short, with 16 bases between. Germline values: CDR1 SQVTM, CDR2 ANQGSEA. The CDR3 runs to 11 residues. The data stem from a study of T cell responses to AZD1222 COVID-19 vaccine. Study conclusions and caveats: The donor group comprised mostly white British people and more females; the analysis possibly underestimated clonal diversity. At 160-218 and 743-854, vaccine-associated CD4 TCRs were dominant, and they spanned spike. Compared with day 0, the breadth and depth of the Spike-specific TCR repertoire rose significantly after two doses of AZD1222. Variant regions that are unmutated are reportedly the target of nearly half of spike-specific TCRs.

Sequencing was performed with immunoSEQ multiplex PCR; in TCRdb, only in-frame clones are kept and a portion is missing. Seen here are 140,000 or so clones, 90% to 95% observed once, and the top ten hold 9% to 15%. Sample: peripheral blood, taken after recovery from COVID-19. The sequence derives from an adult who had recovered from COVID-19. The chain is built from TRBV29-1 and TRBJ2-7; D is perhaps TRBD1 or TRBD2 (5 bases each). As DNA, the CDR3 is TGCAGCGCGGGGACGCCGGCGGGGCAGTACTTC. Translation: CSAGTPAGQYF.